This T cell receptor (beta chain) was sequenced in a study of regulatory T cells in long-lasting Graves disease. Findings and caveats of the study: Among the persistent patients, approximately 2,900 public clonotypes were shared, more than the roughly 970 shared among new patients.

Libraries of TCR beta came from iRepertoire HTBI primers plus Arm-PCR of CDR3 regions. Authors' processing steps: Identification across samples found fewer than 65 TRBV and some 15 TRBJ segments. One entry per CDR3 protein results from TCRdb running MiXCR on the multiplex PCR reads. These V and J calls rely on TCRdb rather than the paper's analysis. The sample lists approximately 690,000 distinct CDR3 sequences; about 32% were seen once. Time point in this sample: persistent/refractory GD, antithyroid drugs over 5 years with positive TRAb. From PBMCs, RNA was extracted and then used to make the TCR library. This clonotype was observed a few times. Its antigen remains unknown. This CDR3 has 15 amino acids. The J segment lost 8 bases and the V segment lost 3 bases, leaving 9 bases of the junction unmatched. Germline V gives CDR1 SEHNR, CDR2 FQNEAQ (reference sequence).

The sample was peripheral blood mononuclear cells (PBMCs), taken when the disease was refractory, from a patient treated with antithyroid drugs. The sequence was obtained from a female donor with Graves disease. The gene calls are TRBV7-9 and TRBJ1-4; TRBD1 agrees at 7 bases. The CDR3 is CASSFSGRGQEKLFF. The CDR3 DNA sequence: TGTGCCAGCAGCTTCTCGGGGAGGGGGCAAGAAAAACTGTTTTTT.